The 15 T cell receptor beta chains below were found in one sample sequenced in a study of blood T cell repertoires in COVID-19. Sequencing was performed with immunoSEQ multiplex PCR; in TCRdb, only in-frame clones are kept and a portion is missing. The sample lists 130,000 to 150,000 clones, around 87% occurring once. The sample was peripheral blood. The source of these receptors is a woman aged 55-69 years with active COVID-19.

A few counts support this clone. The identical CDR3 is also encoded by other nucleotide sequences in the sample. The rearrangement uses TRBV9 and TRBJ2-3; D uncertain. The CDR3 sequence is 14 residues long. The germline gives CDR1 SGDLS, CDR2 YYNGEE. V lost 0 bases to trimming and J lost 0 bases, with 5 bases between them. The CDR3 here is CASSVAVSTDTQYF. CDR3 DNA: TGTGCCAGCAGCGTAGCGGTCAGCACAGATACGCAGTATTTT.

This clone was counted between two and nine times. The chain joins TRBV7-7 to TRBJ1-6; tentatively, D is TRBD1 (6 bases). Trimming stripped 10 bases from V and 7 bases from J, with 17 bases between. The CDR3 is 14 amino acids. Germline V lookup: CDR1 SSHAT, CDR2 FNYEAQ (reference sequence). DNA of the CDR3: TGTGCCAACCACCAAGCGGGGGCGAATTCACCCCTCCACTTT. Translated: CANHQAGANSPLHF.

This clone has just one count. The chain joins TRBV27 to TRBJ2-7; 7 bases fit TRBD2. Germline-derived CDR1 and CDR2 are MNHEY and SMNVEV (reference sequence). The CDR3 spans 15 residues. V shed 5 bases and J 0 bases; nucleotides not matched to a gene: 7. The chain's CDR3 is CASSPNIAGSYEQYF. DNA for the CDR3: TGTGCCAGCAGTCCGAACATAGCGGGCTCCTACGAGCAGTACTTC.

This sequence joins TRBV7-9 and TRBJ2-2; 13 bases are a match to TRBD2. The CDR3 extends over 16 amino acids. Trimming cost V 5 bases and J 1 base; bases outside gene matches: 1. The germline CDR1 and CDR2 sequences are SEHNR and FQNEAQ (reference sequence). The CDR3, as DNA: TGTGCCAGCAGCCGGACTAGCGGGAGGAACACCGGGGAGCTGTTTTTT. Protein product: CASSRTSGRNTGELFF.

The V call is TRBV6-6, the J call TRBJ1-2; 8 bases fit TRBD1. The CDR3 loop spans 13 amino acids. Trimming took 8 bases from V and 8 from J; bases not matched to a gene: 10. CDR1 MNHNY and CDR2 SVGAGI come from the germline V gene (reference sequence). CDR3: CASLFQGAGGYTF. The CDR3 DNA follows: TGTGCCAGCCTGTTTCAGGGGGCGGGCGGCTACACCTTC.

In this sample, this clone turned up many times. V gene TRBV7-9 combines with J gene TRBJ1-4, with TRBD1 identical over 7 bases. CDR1 and CDR2 from the germline V gene are SEHNR and FQNEAQ (reference sequence). Losses at the gene ends were 2 bases for V and 5 bases for J; bases not matched to a gene: 5. CDR3 size: 15 residues. CDR3 in DNA: TGTGCCAGCAGCTTAAGGGGACAGCAGAATGAAAAACTGTTTTTT. Residues: CASSLRGQQNEKLFF.

This sequence joins TRBV5-6 and TRBJ1-2; weak D call: TRBD1 (5 bases). Germline assignment: CDR1 SGHDT and CDR2 YYEEEE. There are 15 residues in the CDR3. Deletions cut 0 bases from V and 3 bases from J, with 12 bases between. CDR3 DNA sequence: TGTGCCAGCAGCTTGGCCCAGGGCGGCCACTATGGCTACACCTTC. Its translation: CASSLAQGGHYGYTF.

The genes are TRBV7-9 and TRBJ1-6; unclear D gene. The V gene lost 1 base and the J gene lost 0 bases, with 7 bases spanning the gap. Germline V CDR1 and CDR2: SEHNR, FQNEAQ (reference sequence). The CDR3 contains 16 residues. The CDR3: CASSLVRSSYNSPLHF. The CDR3 DNA follows: TGTGCCAGCAGCTTAGTAAGGAGCTCCTATAATTCACCCCTCCACTTT.

J is TRBJ1-3 and V is TRBV7-9; TRBD1 is a possible D gene (6 bases). V was pared by 2 bases and J by 2 bases, with 7 bases between. CDR3 length: 14 amino acids. CDR1 and CDR2 (germline): SEHNR, FQNEAQ (reference sequence). The CDR3 reads CASSLQGTGNTIYF. In nucleotides, the CDR3 is TGTGCCAGCAGCTTACAGGGGACTGGAAACACCATATATTTT.

This clone was seen once. The V gene is TRBV30, the J gene TRBJ2-7; 7 bases agree with TRBD2. Germline V gene data show CDR1 as GTSNPN and CDR2 as SVGIG (reference sequence). The CDR3 runs 16 residues. The V segment lost 2 bases and the J segment 6 bases; nucleotides outside the gene matches: 16. CDR3 sequence: CAWSRPFLAAEGEQYF. In DNA, the CDR3 is TGTGCCTGGAGTCGTCCTTTCCTAGCGGCAGAGGGCGAGCAGTACTTC.

The chain combines TRBV27 with TRBJ1-2, with 9 bases matching TRBD1. V lost 7 bases, J lost 4 bases, and 7 bases stayed unmatched. The CDR3 is made up of 14 amino acids. Germline V gives CDR1 MNHEY, CDR2 SMNVEV (reference sequence). CDR3 nucleotides: TGTGCCAGCAAAGGACAGGGGCCCACCTATGGCTACACCTTC. As protein: CASKGQGPTYGYTF.

The chain couples TRBV5-1 to TRBJ2-1, with 9 bases matching TRBD2. Germline V gene data show CDR1 as SGHRS and CDR2 as YFSETQ. Trimming removed 1 base from V and 5 bases from J; junction bases left unmatched: 10. The CDR3 runs to 17 residues. The DNA of the CDR3 is TGCGCCAGCAGCTTGACTAGCGGGTATGCGGCGCACAATGAGCAGTTCTTC. The encoded protein is CASSLTSGYAAHNEQFF.

This clone turned up a few times. The chain has TRBV3-1 (or the pseudogene TRBV3-2) and TRBJ1-6, with a weak D call TRBD1 (6 bases). Germline CDR1 is LGHDT and CDR2 is YNNKEL (reference sequence). V gave up 0 bases and J gave up 6 bases, with 18 bases separating them. The CDR3 is 18 residues long. The CDR3 is CASSQDRGSFWSNSPLHF. The CDR3 coding sequence is TGTGCCAGCAGCCAAGACAGGGGCTCGTTTTGGAGTAATTCACCCCTCCACTTT.

J is TRBJ1-2 and V is TRBV19, with D unclear. Germline V gene sequence: CDR1 LNHDA, CDR2 SQIVND (reference sequence). Trimming removed 7 bases from V and 0 bases from J, with 18 bases in between. The CDR3 sequence is 16 residues long. The CDR3 DNA sequence: TGTGCCAGTACTTTTACCCCGGGATCTTCTAACTATGGCTACACCTTC. It encodes CASTFTPGSSNYGYTF.

J is TRBJ2-1 and V is TRBV5-1, with TRBD2 identical over 8 bases. The CDR3 is 12 amino acids. Germline CDR1 reads SGHRS; CDR2 reads YFSETQ. The ends lost 8 bases at V and 10 bases at J; junction bases unmatched: 8. This CDR3 reads CASRYAGGEQFF. CDR3 nucleotide sequence: TGCGCCAGTAGGTATGCGGGAGGCGAGCAGTTCTTC.